The source of this T cell receptor beta chain is a study of shared clonotypes between healthy human individuals. Concerning this clone itself: Relative to the germline gene, one junction end is altered; a read error may explain this.

In germline, CDR1 is GTSNPN, CDR2 SVGIG (reference sequence). The CDR3 is made up of 11 amino acids. The protocol was immunoSEQ multiplex PCR, while the TCRdb copy is restricted to in-frame clones and leaves out a portion. This sample has about 990,000 clones, with 70% to 80% found just once. This receptor was taken from a man between 18 and 35 years old in good health. Some clones in this sample may be carry-over from other donors' samples. Sequenced sample: memory CD4+ T cells from PBMCs. Indicated subset: CD45RA-negative fraction. The chain links TRBV30 to TRBJ1-2, with 7 bases lining up with TRBD1. In nucleotides, the CDR3 is TGTGCCTGGAGTGTCGGGACAGCCCCTGTCTTC. Residues: CAWSVGTAPVF.